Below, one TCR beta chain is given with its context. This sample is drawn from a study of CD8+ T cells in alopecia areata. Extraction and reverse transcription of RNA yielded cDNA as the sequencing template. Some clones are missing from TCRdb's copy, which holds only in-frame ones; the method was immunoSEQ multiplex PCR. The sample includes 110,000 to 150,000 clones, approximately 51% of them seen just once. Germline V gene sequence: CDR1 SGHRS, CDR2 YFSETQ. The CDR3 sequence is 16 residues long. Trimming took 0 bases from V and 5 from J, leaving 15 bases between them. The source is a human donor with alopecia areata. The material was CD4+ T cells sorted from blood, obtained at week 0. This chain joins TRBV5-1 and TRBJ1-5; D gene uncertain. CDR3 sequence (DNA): TGCGCCAGCAGCTTGGAGTCCCTGCTGCTCCATCAGCCCCAGCATTTT. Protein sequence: CASSLESLLLHQPQHF. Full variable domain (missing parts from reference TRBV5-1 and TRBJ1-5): KAGVTQTPRYLIKTRGQQVTLSCSPISGHRSVSWYQQTPGQGLQFLFEYFSETQRNKGNFPGRFSGRQFSNSRSEMNVSTLELGDSALYLCASSLESLLLHQPQHFGDGTRLSIL.